The 3 T cell receptor beta chains in this list originate from one sample, sequenced in a study of radiotherapy plus CTLA-4 blockade in lung cancer. Using immunoSEQ multiplex PCR, the repertoire was profiled, and TCRdb retains in-frame clones only, with some absent. This table holds 81,000 or so clones, 60% to 85% found once. Sequencing was performed on peripheral blood, taken from a patient treated with radiotherapy plus ipilimumab. These receptors were obtained from a human donor with non-small cell lung cancer whose response to radiotherapy plus ipilimumab could not be evaluated. Some clones in this sample may be carry-over from other donors' samples.

The chain couples TRBV4-1 to TRBJ2-5; TRBD1 matches at 10 bases. The J call may be wrong; the DNA end is better matched by TRBJ2-7. This CDR3 contains 15 residues. CDR1 is MGHRA and CDR2 is YSYEKL in the germline V gene. CDR3 bases: TGCGCCAGCAGCCAAGCCGGGACAGGGGACTACGAGCAGTACTTC. Its protein product is CASSQAGTGDYEQYF.

This clone was detected once. The chain is built from TRBV7-2 and TRBJ2-3; 12 bases align to TRBD2. The germline CDR1 and CDR2 sequences are SGHTA and FQGNSA. This CDR3 contains 19 residues. V trimming: 5 bases; J trimming: 4 bases; junction bases outside the gene matches: 16. CDR3 DNA: TGTGCCAGCAGCCTACAAGGGACTAGCGGGCTTCAGAGGGCAGATACGCAGTATTTT. It translates to CASSLQGTSGLQRADTQYF.

This clone was observed a few times. The V gene is TRBV25-1, the J gene TRBJ2-7; D possibly corresponds to TRBD2 (5 bases). CDR1 is MGHDK, CDR2 SYGVNS, per germline. Trimming removed 2 bases at V and 5 bases at J, with 10 bases between. CDR3 size: 13 residues. CDR3 sequence (DNA): TGTGCCAGCAGTGAAGTCGGAGGAAACGAGCAGTACTTC. Its translation: CASSEVGGNEQYF.